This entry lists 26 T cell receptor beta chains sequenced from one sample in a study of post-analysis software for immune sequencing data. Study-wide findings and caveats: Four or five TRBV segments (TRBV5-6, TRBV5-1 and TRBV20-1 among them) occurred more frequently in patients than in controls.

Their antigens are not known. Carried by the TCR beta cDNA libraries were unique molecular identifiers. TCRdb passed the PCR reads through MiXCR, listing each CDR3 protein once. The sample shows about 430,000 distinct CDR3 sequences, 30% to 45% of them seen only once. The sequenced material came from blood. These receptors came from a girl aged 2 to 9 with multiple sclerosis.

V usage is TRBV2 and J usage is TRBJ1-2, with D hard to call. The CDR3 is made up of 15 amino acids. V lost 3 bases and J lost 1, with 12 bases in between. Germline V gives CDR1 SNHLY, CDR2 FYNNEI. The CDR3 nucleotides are TGTGCCAGCAGTGAGCGTCGGGCAAATAACTATGGCTACACCTTC. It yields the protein CASSERRANNYGYTF.

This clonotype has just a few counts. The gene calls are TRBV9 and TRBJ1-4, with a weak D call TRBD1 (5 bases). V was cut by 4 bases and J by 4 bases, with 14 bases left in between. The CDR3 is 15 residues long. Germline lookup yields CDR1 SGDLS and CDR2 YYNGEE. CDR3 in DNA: TGTGCCAGCAGCTCTTCAGGGCGGAGTAATGAAAAACTGTTTTTT. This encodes CASSSSGRSNEKLFF.

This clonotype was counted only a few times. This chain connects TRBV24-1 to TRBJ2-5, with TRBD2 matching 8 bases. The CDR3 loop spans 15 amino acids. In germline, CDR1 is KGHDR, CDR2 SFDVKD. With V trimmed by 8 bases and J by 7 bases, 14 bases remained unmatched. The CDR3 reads CATTDSSGDIGTQYF. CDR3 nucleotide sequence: TGTGCCACCACTGACAGTAGCGGGGACATAGGGACCCAGTACTTC.

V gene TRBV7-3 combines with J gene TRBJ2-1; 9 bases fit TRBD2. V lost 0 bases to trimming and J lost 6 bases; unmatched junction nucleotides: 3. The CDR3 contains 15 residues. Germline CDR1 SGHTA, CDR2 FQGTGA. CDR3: CASSLTELAGNEQFF. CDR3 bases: TGTGCCAGCAGCTTAACTGAACTAGCGGGCAATGAGCAGTTCTTC. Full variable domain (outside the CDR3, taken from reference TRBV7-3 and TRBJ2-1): GAGVSQTPSNKVTEKGKYVELRCDPISGHTALYWYRQSLGQGPEFLIYFQGTGAADDSGLPNDRFFAVRPEGSVSTLKIQRTERGDSAVYLCASSLTELAGNEQFFGPGTRLTVL.

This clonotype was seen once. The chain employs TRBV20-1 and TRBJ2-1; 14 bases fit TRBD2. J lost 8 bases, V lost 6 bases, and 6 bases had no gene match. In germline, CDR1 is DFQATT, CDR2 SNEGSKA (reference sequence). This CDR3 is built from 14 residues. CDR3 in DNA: TGCAGTGCCAGGACTAGCGGGAGGCTCTATGAGCAGTTCTTC. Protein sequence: CSARTSGRLYEQFF.

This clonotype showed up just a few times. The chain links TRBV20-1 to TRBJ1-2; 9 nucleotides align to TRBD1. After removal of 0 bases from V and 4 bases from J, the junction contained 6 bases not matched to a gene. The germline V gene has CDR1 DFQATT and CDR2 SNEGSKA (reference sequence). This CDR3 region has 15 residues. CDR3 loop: CSAREPPDRGYGYTF. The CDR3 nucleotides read TGCAGTGCTAGAGAACCCCCGGACAGGGGCTATGGCTACACCTTC.

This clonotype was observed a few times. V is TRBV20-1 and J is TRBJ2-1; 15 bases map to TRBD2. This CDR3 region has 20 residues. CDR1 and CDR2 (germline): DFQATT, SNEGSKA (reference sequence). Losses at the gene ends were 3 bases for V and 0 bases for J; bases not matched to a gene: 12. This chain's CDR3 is CSARPEPGLAGGGSYNEQFF. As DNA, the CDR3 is TGCAGTGCTAGGCCCGAACCGGGACTAGCGGGAGGTGGCTCCTACAATGAGCAGTTCTTC.

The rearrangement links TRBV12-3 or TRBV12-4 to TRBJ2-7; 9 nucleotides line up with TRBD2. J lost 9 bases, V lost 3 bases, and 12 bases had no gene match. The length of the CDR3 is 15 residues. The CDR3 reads CASSFRLAERDGQYF. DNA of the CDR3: TGTGCCAGCAGTTTCAGACTAGCGGAGAGGGACGGGCAGTACTTC.

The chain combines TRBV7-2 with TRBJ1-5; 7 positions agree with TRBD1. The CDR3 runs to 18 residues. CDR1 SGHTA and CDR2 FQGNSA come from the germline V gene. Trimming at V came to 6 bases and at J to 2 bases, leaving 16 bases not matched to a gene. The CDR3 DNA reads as TGTGCCAGCAGACCTACAGGGGACGGGGTGTACGGCAATCAGCCCCAGCATTTT. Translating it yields CASRPTGDGVYGNQPQHF.

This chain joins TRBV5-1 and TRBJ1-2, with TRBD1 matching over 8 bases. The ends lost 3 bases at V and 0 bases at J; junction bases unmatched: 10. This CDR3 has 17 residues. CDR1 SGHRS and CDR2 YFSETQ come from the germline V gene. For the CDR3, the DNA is TGCGCCAGCAGCTCCCGAGGGACAGGAAGAACTAACTATGGCTACACCTTC. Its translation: CASSSRGTGRTNYGYTF.

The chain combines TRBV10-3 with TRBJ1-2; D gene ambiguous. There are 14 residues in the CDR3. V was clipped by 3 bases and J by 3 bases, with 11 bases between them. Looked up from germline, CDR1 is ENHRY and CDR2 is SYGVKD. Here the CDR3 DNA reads TGTGCCATCAGTGAAAAGGGCGCGGACTATGGCTACACCTTC. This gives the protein CAISEKGADYGYTF.

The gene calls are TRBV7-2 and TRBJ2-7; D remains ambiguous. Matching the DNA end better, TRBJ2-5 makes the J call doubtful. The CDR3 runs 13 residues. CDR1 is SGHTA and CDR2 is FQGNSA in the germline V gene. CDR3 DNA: TGTGCCAGCAGCCTATTCGGCAAAGAGACCCAGTACTTC. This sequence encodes CASSLFGKETQYF.

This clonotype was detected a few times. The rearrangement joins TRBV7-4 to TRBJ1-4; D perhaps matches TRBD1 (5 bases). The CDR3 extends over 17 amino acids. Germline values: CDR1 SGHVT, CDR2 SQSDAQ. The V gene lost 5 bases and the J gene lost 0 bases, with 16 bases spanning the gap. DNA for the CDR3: TGTGCCAGCAGCCCATGGACACTTAGTGCAACTAATGAAAAACTGTTTTTT. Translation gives CASSPWTLSATNEKLFF.

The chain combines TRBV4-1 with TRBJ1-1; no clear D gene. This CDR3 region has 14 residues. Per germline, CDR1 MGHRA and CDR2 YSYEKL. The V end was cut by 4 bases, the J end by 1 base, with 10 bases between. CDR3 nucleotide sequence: TGCGCCAGCAGCCCTGGACCCTCGAACACTGAAGCTTTCTTT. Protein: CASSPGPSNTEAFF.

CDR3: CASSFSPESTNEKLFF. The DNA for the CDR3 is TGTGCCAGCAGTTTCTCCCCAGAATCAACTAATGAAAAACTGTTTTTT. V usage is TRBV27 and J usage is TRBJ1-4; D ambiguous. Per germline, CDR1 MNHEY and CDR2 SMNVEV (reference sequence). The CDR3 loop spans 16 amino acids. V lost 3 bases to trimming and J lost 0 bases, with 11 bases between them.

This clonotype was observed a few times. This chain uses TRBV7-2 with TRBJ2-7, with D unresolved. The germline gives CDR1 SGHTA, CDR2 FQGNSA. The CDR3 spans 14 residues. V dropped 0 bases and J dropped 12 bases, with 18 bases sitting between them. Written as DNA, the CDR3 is TGTGCCAGCAGCTTAGCGCTCTCTGGCCGCTTACCGTACTTC. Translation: CASSLALSGRLPYF.

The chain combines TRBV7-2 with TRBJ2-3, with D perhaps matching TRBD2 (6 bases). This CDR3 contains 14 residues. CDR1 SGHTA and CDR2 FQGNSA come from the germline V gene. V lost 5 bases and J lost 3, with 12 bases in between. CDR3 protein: CASSPRLATDTQYF. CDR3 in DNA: TGTGCCAGCAGCCCCCGGCTAGCGACAGATACGCAGTATTTT. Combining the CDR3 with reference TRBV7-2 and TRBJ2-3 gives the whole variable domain GAGVSQSPSNKVTEKGKDVELRCDPISGHTALYWYRQSLGQGLEFLIYFQGNSAPDKSGLPSDRFSAERTGGSVSTLTIQRTQQEDSAVYLCASSPRLATDTQYFGPGTRLTVL.

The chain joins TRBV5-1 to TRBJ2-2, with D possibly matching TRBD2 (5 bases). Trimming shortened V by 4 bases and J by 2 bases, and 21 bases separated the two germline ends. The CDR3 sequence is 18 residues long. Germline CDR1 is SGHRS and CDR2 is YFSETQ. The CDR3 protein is CASSPRATSIPNTGELFF. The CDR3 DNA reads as TGCGCCAGCAGCCCGCGGGCCACTTCGATTCCAAACACCGGGGAGCTGTTTTTT.

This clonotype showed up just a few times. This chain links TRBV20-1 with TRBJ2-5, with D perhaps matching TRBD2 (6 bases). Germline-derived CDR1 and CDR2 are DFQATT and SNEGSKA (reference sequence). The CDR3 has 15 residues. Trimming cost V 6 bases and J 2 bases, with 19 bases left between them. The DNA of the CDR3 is TGCAGTGCCTTAGCGCCGGGGGACCAACAAGAGACCCAGTACTTC. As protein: CSALAPGDQQETQYF.

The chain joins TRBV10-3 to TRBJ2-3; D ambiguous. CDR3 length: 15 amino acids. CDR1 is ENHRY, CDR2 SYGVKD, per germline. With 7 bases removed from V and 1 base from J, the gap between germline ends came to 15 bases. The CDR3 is CAITANERGTDTQYF. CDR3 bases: TGTGCCATCACGGCCAATGAAAGGGGCACAGATACGCAGTATTTT.

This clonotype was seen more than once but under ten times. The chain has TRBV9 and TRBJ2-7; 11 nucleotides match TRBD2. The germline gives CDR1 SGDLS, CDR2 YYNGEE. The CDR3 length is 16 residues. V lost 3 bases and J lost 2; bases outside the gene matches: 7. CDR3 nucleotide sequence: TGTGCCAGCAGCGCATTCACTAGCGGGGGACCCTACGAGCAGTACTTC. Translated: CASSAFTSGGPYEQYF.

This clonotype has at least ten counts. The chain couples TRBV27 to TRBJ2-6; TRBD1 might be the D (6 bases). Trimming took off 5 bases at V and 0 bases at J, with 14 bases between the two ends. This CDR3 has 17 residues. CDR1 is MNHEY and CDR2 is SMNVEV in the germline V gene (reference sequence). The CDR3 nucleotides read TGTGCCAGCAGTACGGGACAATTTCTCTCTGGGGCCAACGTCCTGACTTTC. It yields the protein CASSTGQFLSGANVLTF.

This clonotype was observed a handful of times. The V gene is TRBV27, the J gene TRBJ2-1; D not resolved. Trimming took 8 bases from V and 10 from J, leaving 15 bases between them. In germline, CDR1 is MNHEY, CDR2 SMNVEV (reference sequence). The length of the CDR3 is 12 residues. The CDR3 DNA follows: TGTGCCAGCGGCCCTGGCACCCACGAGCAGTTCTTC. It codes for CASGPGTHEQFF.

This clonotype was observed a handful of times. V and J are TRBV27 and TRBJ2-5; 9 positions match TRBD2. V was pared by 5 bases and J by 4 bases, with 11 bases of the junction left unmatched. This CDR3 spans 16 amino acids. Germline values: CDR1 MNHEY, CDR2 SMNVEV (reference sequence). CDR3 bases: TGTGCCAGCAGTCAGACCGGGACTAGCTTACCAGAGACCCAGTACTTC. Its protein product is CASSQTGTSLPETQYF.

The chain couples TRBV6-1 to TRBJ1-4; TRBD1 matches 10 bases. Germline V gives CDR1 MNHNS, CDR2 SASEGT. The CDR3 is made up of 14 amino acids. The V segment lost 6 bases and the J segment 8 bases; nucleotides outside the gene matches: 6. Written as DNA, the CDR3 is TGTGCCAGCAGCGATGGGGACAGGGGCGAAAAACTGTTTTTT. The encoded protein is CASSDGDRGEKLFF.

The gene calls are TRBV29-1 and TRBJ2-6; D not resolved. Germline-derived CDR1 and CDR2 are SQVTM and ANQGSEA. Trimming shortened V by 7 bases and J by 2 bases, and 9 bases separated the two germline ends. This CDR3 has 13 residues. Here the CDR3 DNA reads TGCAGCGGTCAAGAGACTGGGGCCAACGTCCTGACTTTC. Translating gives CSGQETGANVLTF.